This TCR beta chain was obtained from a study of blood T cells in healthy people across ages. Study-level information: Capturing about one barcoded beta molecule per two T cells was achieved by template switching. Points from the study as a whole: Relative to aged donors, long-lived donors carried more naive CD4+ cells and displayed higher diversity.

With a J-beta primer mix and a sample-barcoded 5' primer, a second PCR ran about 6 to 11 cycles. All samples yielded 3 million or more CDR3-containing paired-end reads. TCRdb re-derived calls from the 5' RACE reads in MiXCR, one entry per CDR3 protein. Counted here are about 650,000 distinct CDR3 sequences, 32% occurring once; the ten biggest clones make up just over 15%. Per the germline V gene, CDR1 is MNHEY and CDR2 is SMNVEV (reference sequence). V trimming: 7 bases; J trimming: 6 bases; junction bases outside the gene matches: 14. This CDR3 comprises 15 residues. Drawn from each donor were around 10 milliliters of peripheral blood. In this sample, this clonotype turned up many times. Antigen: not known.

The sequencing input was blood. This TCR was recovered from a woman of 80 years or more in good health. The chain links TRBV27 to TRBJ1-1; 7 nucleotides agree with TRBD1. The DNA for the CDR3 is TGTGCCAGCAAAACGAAAGACAGGGTTGGGGCTGAAGCTTTCTTT. This translates into CASKTKDRVGAEAFF.